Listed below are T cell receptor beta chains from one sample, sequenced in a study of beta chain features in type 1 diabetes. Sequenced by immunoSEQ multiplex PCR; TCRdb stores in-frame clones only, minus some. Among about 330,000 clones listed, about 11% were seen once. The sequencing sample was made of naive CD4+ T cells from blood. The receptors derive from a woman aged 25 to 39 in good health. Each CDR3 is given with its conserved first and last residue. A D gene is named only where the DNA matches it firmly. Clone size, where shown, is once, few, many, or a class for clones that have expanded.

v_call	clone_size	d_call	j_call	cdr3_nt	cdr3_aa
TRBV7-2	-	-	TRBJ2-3	TGTGCCAGCAGCGCCCGGGGAGGTCAGGGAGATACGCAGTATTTT	CASSARGGQGDTQYF
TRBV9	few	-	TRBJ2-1	TGTGCCAGCAGCCCTCAGAGCGTAAATGAGCAGTTCTTC	CASSPQSVNEQFF
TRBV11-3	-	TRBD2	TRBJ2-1	TGTGCCAGCAGCTTAGGCATCGGGAGGGCCCAAAATGAGCAGTTCTTC	CASSLGIGRAQNEQFF
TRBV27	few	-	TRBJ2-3	TGTGCCAGCAGTTTCGCAGATACGCAGTATTTT	CASSFADTQYF
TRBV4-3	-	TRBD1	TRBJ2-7	TGCGCCAGCAGCCAAGCCGGGACAGGGGGCTACGAGCAGTACTTC	CASSQAGTGGYEQYF
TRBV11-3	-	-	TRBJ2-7	TGTGCCAGCAGCCGATCCGCGGACTACGAGCAGTACTTC	CASSRSADYEQYF
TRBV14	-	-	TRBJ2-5	TGTGCCAGCAATAGCGGCTTGGTGAAGACCCAGTACTTC	CASNSGLVKTQYF
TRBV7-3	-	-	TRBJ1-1	TGTGCCAGCAGCTTAACAGCGGACACTGAAGCTTTCTTT	CASSLTADTEAFF
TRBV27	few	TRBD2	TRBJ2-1	TGTGCCAGCATGAAGCGGTCTCCGGGACTAGCGTTGAGCTCCTACAATGAGCAGTTCTTC	CASMKRSPGLALSSYNEQFF
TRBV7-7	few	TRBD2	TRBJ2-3	TGTGCTAGCAGCCCAACTAGCACAACGGGGGGAGATACGCAGTATTTT	CASSPTSTTGGDTQYF
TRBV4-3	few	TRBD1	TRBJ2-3	TGCGCCAGCAGCCAAGATCCAGGGGGCGGGGTGGCGACAGATACGCAGTATTTT	CASSQDPGGGVATDTQYF
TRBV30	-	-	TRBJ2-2	TGTGCCTGGAGAGGTCTTGGACTGAACACCGGGGAGCTGTTTTTT	CAWRGLGLNTGELFF
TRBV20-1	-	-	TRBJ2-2	TGCAGTGCTCCTCTTTTGGGGGAGCTGTTTTTT	CSAPLLGELFF
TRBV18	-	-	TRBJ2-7	TGTGCCAGCTCACCTCCCTTTCTTAGCGAGCAGTACTTC	CASSPPFLSEQYF
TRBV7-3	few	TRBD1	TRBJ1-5	TGTGCCAGCAGCTTAAGCGGGACAGGGGATCAGCCCCAGCATTTT	CASSLSGTGDQPQHF
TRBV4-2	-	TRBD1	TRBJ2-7	TGTGCCAGCAGCCAAGATGGACAGGGGAACGAGCAGTACTTC	CASSQDGQGNEQYF
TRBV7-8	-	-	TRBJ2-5	TGTGCCAGCAGCTTAGCAGGGGGAGAGACCCAGTACTTC	CASSLAGGETQYF
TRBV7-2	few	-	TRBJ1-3	TGTGCCAGCAGCTTCCCAGGAAACACCATATATTTT	CASSFPGNTIYF
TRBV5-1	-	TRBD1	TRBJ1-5	TGCGCCAGCAGCCTAGACAGGGATCAGCCCCAGCATTTT	CASSLDRDQPQHF
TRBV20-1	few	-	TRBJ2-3	TGCAGTGCTATACAGTCAGATACGCAGTATTTT	CSAIQSDTQYF
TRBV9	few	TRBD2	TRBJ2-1	TGTGCCAGCAGCGTTAGCGGGAGGGCCAGCGATGAGCAGTTCTTC	CASSVSGRASDEQFF
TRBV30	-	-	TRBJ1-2	TGTGCCTGGAGCGCGGGGCCCTTGAGGTACACCTTC	CAWSAGPLRYTF
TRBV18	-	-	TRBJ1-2	TGTGCCAGCTCACCAATTGCAGACAGAGCCTATGGCTACACCTTC	CASSPIADRAYGYTF
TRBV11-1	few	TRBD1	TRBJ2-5	TGTGCCAGCAGTTTGGACAGGGCTAAAGAGACCCAGTACTTC	CASSLDRAKETQYF
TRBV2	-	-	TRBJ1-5	TGTGCCAGCAGTGAAGTTGGGACTTCACAGCCCCAGCATTTT	CASSEVGTSQPQHF
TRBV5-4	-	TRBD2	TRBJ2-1	TGTGCCAGCAGCTTGGGCGGTAGCGGGACATACAATGAGCAGTTCTTC	CASSLGGSGTYNEQFF
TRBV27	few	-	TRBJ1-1	TGTGCCAGTGCCACCAGGGAGAACACTGAAGCTTTCTTT	CASATRENTEAFF
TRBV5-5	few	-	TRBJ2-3	TGTGCCAGCAGCTTGAGGCGGGAAACCCCGGTGGATACGCAGTATTTT	CASSLRRETPVDTQYF
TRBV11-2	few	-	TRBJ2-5	TGTGCCAGCAGCAACCTTCGCAGGCTTCAAGAGACCCAGTACTTC	CASSNLRRLQETQYF
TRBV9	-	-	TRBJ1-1	TGTGCCAGCAGCGTAGACTTCAGGTACACTGAAGCTTTCTTT	CASSVDFRYTEAFF
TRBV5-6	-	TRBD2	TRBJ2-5	TGTGCCAGCAGCTTAAGCGGGATAGAGACCCAGTACTTC	CASSLSGIETQYF